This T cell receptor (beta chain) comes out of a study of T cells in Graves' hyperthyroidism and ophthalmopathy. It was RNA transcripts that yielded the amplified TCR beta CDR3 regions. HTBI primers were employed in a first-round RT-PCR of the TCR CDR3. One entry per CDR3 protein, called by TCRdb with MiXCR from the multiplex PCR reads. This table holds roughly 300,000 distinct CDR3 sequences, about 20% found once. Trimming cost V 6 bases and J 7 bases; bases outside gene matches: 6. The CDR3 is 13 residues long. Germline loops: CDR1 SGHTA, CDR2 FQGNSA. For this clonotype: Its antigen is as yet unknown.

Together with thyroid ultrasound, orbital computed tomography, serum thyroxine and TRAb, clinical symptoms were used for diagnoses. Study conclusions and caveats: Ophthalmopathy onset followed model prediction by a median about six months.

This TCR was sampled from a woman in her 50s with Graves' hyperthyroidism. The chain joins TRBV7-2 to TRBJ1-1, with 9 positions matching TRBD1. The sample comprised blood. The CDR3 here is CASSLRQGGEAFF. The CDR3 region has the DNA TGTGCCAGCAGTTTAAGACAGGGGGGTGAAGCTTTCTTT.